This passage covers 13 T cell receptor beta chains from one sample sequenced in a study of cytomegalovirus exposure and HLA in healthy donors. Both 60 Vbeta primers and 13 Jbeta primers went into the PCR. Assay: immunoSEQ multiplex PCR; the TCRdb copy retains only in-frame clones and omits some. The data hold about 240,000 clones, with 85% observed a single time. Input material: PBMCs. Every receptor here comes from a girl aged 2-15 years in good health and CMV-seronegative.

This clone has only a few counts. A read error may account for a junction end that differs from germline. The J gene is TRBJ1-4, the V gene TRBV7-9; possible D gene TRBD1, 6 bases. The germline CDR1 and CDR2 sequences are SEHNR and FQNEAQ (reference sequence). The CDR3 extends over 13 amino acids. The chain's CDR3 is CSSSRGTNEKLFF. CDR3 in DNA: TGTTCCAGCAGCAGGGGAACTAATGAAAAACTGTTTTTT.

V gene TRBV10-1 combines with J gene TRBJ2-5; maybe TRBD1 (6 bases). CDR3 length equals 14 residues. CDR1 is WNHNN, CDR2 SYGVQD, per germline (reference sequence). Trimming removed 2 bases at V and 3 bases at J, with 10 bases between. The CDR3 DNA reads TGCGCCAGCAGTGAGGACAGGAAAAAAGAGACCCAGTACTTC. It yields the protein CASSEDRKKETQYF.

This clone has a handful of counts. The chain links TRBV7-8 to TRBJ1-4; tentatively, D is TRBD1 (6 bases). Germline assignment: CDR1 SGHVS and CDR2 FQNEAQ. The V gene lost 4 bases and the J gene lost 4 bases, with 16 bases spanning the gap. CDR3 length: 16 amino acids. The CDR3 coding sequence is TGTGCCAGCAGCTCCGGACGGACAGTCCTTAATGAAAAACTGTTTTTT. This codes for CASSSGRTVLNEKLFF.

The chain recombines TRBV6-5 with TRBJ2-7; tentative D call: TRBD1 (5 bases). The CDR3 sequence is 15 residues long. Germline V gene data show CDR1 as MNHEY and CDR2 as SVGAGI. With 3 bases removed from V and 5 bases from J, the gap between germline ends came to 17 bases. The CDR3 region is CASSYRADSPHEQYF. The CDR3 DNA sequence: TGTGCCAGCAGTTATCGGGCCGACAGCCCCCACGAGCAGTACTTC.

This clone was observed a handful of times. This chain joins TRBV2 and TRBJ1-4, with D hard to call. Germline V gives CDR1 SNHLY, CDR2 FYNNEI. Trimming took 7 bases from V and 4 from J, leaving 13 bases between them. There are 14 residues in the CDR3. In nucleotides, the CDR3 is TGTGCCAGCATGCGCGGTACACTTAATGAAAAACTGTTTTTT. Its translation is CASMRGTLNEKLFF. The complete variable domain, with remaining parts taken from reference TRBV2 and TRBJ1-4, reads EPEVTQTPSHQVTQMGQEVILRCVPISNHLYFYWYRQILGQKVEFLVSFYNNEISEKSEIFDDQFSVERPDGSNFTLKIRSTKLEDSAMYFCASMRGTLNEKLFFGSGTQLSVL.

The gene calls are TRBV4-1 and TRBJ2-3, with TRBD2 identical over 13 bases. From germline, CDR1 is MGHRA and CDR2 YSYEKL. This CDR3 has 17 amino acids. V was pared by 1 base and J by 8 bases, with 9 bases of the junction left unmatched. The CDR3 bases are TGCGCCAGCAGCCAAGGAGGGACTAGCGGGGTTCGTCCTACGCAGTATTTT. It yields the protein CASSQGGTSGVRPTQYF.

The chain couples TRBV6-1 to TRBJ1-1; D remains unclear. CDR3 length: 14 amino acids. Trimming pared 2 bases from V and 6 bases from J, leaving 13 bases between. CDR1 is MNHNS and CDR2 is SASEGT in the germline V gene. The chain's CDR3 is CASSEKWGVAEAFF. CDR3 bases: TGTGCCAGCAGTGAAAAATGGGGAGTCGCTGAAGCTTTCTTT.

This chain connects TRBV7-9 to TRBJ1-1; TRBD1 agrees at 11 bases. Germline CDR1 is SEHNR and CDR2 is FQNEAQ (reference sequence). Trimming took 2 bases from V and 5 from J; bases not matched to a gene: 7. This CDR3 is 16 amino acids long. The CDR3: CASSLQGGTGGTEAFF. CDR3 coding DNA: TGTGCCAGCAGCTTACAAGGTGGGACAGGGGGAACTGAAGCTTTCTTT. Using reference TRBV7-9 and TRBJ1-1 for the parts outside the CDR3, the full variable domain is DTGVSQNPRHKITKRGQNVTFRCDPISEHNRLYWYRQTLGQGPEFLTYFQNEAQLEKSRLLSDRFSAERPKGSFSTLEIQRTEQGDSAMYLCASSLQGGTGGTEAFFGQGTRLTVV.

CDR3 DNA sequence: TGTGCCAGCGGACGGGACAGGGGATACTATGGCTACACCTTC. It is translated as CASGRDRGYYGYTF. The chain has TRBV7-9 and TRBJ1-2; 10 bases match TRBD1. Germline V gene lookup returns CDR1 SEHNR and CDR2 FQNEAQ (reference sequence). The CDR3 covers 14 residues. V lost 8 bases, J lost 3 bases, and 6 bases stayed unmatched.

The chain employs TRBV27 and TRBJ2-3; D perhaps matches TRBD1 (6 bases). This CDR3 spans 20 amino acids. Germline CDR1 is MNHEY and CDR2 is SMNVEV (reference sequence). Deletions cut 5 bases from V and 0 bases from J, with 27 bases between. For the CDR3, the DNA is TGTGCCAGCAGTCCGACGCCTAAAAACAGGGATTTGGGTAGCACAGATACGCAGTATTTT. This encodes CASSPTPKNRDLGSTDTQYF.

The J gene is TRBJ2-3, the V gene TRBV19; 7 bases are a match to TRBD1. Losses at the gene ends were 1 base for V and 2 bases for J; bases not matched to a gene: 3. The CDR3 runs 15 residues. CDR1 LNHDA and CDR2 SQIVND come from the germline V gene (reference sequence). The CDR3 protein is CASSIGGGPTDTQYF. CDR3 DNA sequence: TGTGCCAGTAGTATAGGAGGGGGCCCCACAGATACGCAGTATTTT.

This chain links TRBV6-1 with TRBJ2-1; D possibly corresponds to TRBD2 (6 bases). This CDR3 contains 18 residues. CDR1 is MNHNS, CDR2 SASEGT, per germline. With 0 bases removed from V and 4 bases from J, the gap between germline ends came to 19 bases. CDR3 nucleotides: TGTGCCAGCAGTGAAGCAGAGGGACTGGCTCAAATGTACAATGAGCAGTTCTTC. It codes for CASSEAEGLAQMYNEQFF.

The V and J genes are TRBV5-6 and TRBJ2-7, with D tentatively TRBD1 (6 bases). Germline CDR1 is SGHDT and CDR2 is YYEEEE. This CDR3 contains 14 residues. V was pared by 0 bases and J by 2 bases, with 9 bases between. CDR3 DNA sequence: TGTGCCAGCAGCTTGGGGGGGCAAACCTACGAGCAGTACTTC. Translation gives CASSLGGQTYEQYF.